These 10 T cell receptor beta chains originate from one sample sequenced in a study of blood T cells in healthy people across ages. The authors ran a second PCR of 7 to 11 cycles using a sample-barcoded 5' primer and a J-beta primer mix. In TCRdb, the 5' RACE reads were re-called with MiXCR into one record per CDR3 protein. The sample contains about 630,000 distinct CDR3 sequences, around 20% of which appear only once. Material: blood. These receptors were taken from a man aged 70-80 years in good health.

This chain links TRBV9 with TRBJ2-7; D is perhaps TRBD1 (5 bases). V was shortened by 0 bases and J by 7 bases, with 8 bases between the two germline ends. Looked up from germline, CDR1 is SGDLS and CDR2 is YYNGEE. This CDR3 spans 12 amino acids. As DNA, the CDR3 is TGTGCCAGCAGCGTAGACGACAGAGAGCAGTACTTC. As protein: CASSVDDREQYF.

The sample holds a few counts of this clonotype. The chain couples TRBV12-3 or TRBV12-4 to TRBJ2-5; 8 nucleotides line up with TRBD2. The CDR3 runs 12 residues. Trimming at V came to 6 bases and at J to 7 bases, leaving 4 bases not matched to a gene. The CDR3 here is CASRGLVATQYF. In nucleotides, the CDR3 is TGTGCCAGCAGGGGACTAGTGGCGACCCAGTACTTC.

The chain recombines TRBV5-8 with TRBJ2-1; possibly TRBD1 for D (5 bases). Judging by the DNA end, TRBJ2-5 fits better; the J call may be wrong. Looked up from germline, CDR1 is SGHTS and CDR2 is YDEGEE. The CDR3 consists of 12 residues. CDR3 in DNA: TGTGCCAGCACCCTGACAGCGGAGACCCAGTACTTC. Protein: CASTLTAETQYF.

CDR3 amino acids: CASSPTGTAIYEQYF. CDR3 bases: TGTGCCAGCAGTCCGACCGGGACAGCTATCTACGAGCAGTACTTC. The chain links TRBV12-3 or TRBV12-4 to TRBJ2-7; 7 nucleotides align to TRBD1. V lost 5 bases, J lost 3 bases, and 10 bases stayed unmatched. The CDR3 consists of 15 residues.

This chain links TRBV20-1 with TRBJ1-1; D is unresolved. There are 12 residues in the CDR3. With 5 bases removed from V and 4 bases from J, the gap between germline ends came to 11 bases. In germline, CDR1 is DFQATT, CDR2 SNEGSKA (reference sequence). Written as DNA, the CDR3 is TGCAGTGCTCTAGGCAGGACCACTGAAGCTTTCTTT. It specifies CSALGRTTEAFF.

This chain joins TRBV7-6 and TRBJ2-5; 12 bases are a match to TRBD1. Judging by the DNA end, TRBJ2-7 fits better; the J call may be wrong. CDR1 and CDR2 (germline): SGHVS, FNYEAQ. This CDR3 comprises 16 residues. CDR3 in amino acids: CASSLIPGQGAYEQYF. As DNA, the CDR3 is TGTGCCAGCAGCTTGATACCGGGACAGGGGGCTTACGAGCAGTACTTC.

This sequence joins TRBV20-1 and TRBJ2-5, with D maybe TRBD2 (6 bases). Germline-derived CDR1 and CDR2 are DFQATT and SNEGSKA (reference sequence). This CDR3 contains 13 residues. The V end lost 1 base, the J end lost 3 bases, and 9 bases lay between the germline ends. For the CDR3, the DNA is TGCAGTGCTAGAGTAGTAGCGGAAGAGACCCAGTACTTC. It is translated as CSARVVAEETQYF.

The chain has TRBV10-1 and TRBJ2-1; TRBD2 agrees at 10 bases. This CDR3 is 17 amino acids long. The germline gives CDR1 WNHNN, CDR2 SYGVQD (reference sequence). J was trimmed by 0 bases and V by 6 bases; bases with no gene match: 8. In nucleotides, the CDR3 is TGCGCCAGCAGCCGAGCGGGAGGGATCAGCTCCTACAATGAGCAGTTCTTC. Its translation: CASSRAGGISSYNEQFF.

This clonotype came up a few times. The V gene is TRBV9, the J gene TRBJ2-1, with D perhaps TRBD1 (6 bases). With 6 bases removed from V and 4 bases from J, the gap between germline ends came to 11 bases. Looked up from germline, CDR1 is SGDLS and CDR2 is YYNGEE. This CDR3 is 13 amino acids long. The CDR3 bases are TGTGCCAGCACACCGGACAGTTACAATGAGCAGTTCTTC. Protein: CASTPDSYNEQFF.

The CDR3 loop is CGAGTDPQGTQYF. For the CDR3, the DNA is TGTGGAGCAGGGACAGACCCACAGGGTACGCAGTATTTT. The chain couples TRBV6-6 to TRBJ2-3, with 7 nucleotides matching TRBD1. CDR1 and CDR2 (germline): MNHNY, SVGAGI (reference sequence). The CDR3 extends over 13 amino acids.